The 9 T cell receptor beta chains in this list originate from one sample, sequenced in a study of CD8 T cells in ankylosing spondylitis. TCRdb independently ran MiXCR on the 5' RACE reads; one entry per CDR3 protein. This table has 100,000 to 150,000 distinct CDR3 sequences, approximately 6.8% appearing once. The sequenced sample consisted of blood, either unsorted or a sorted T cell fraction (not recorded which). These receptor sequences come from a male donor with ankylosing spondylitis or in good health (not recorded which).

The table lists this clonotype with a few counts. The DNA for the CDR3 is TGTGCCAGCAGTCCCCAGAAAACAGGGCCTGAAGCTTTCTTT. This gives the protein CASSPQKTGPEAFF. The genes are TRBV7-8 and TRBJ1-1; D might be TRBD1 (6 bases). Trimming removed 6 bases at V and 6 bases at J, with 17 bases between. Per the germline V gene, CDR1 is SGHVS and CDR2 is FQNEAQ. This CDR3 has 14 residues. Full variable domain (missing parts from reference TRBV7-8 and TRBJ1-1): GAGVSQSPRYKVAKRGQDVALRCDPISGHVSLFWYQQALGQGPEFLTYFQNEAQLDKSGLPSDRFFAERPEGSVSTLKIQRTQQEDSAVYLCASSPQKTGPEAFFGQGTRLTVV.

This clonotype showed up just a few times. The V and J genes are TRBV24-1 and TRBJ2-5; D remains unclear. Germline values: CDR1 KGHDR, CDR2 SFDVKD. V lost 4 bases, J lost 5 bases, and 7 bases lay in between. The CDR3 is 12 amino acids. CDR3 DNA: TGTGCCACCAGTGACCGGCGGGAGACCCAGTACTTC. It is translated as CATSDRRETQYF.

This clonotype appeared many times. The chain combines TRBV29-1 with TRBJ1-2, with 9 bases that match TRBD1. Germline CDR1 SQVTM, CDR2 ANQGSEA. The CDR3 is made up of 13 amino acids. The trim removed 7 bases at V and 3 bases at J, leaving 6 bases unmatched. The CDR3 is CSARQGVDYGYTF. The CDR3 nucleotides are TGCAGCGCGAGACAGGGGGTGGACTATGGCTACACCTTC.

At least ten counts were recorded for this clonotype. The chain joins TRBV20-1 to TRBJ2-1, with 7 bases fitting TRBD2. CDR1 is DFQATT and CDR2 is SNEGSKA in the germline V gene (reference sequence). This CDR3 comprises 15 residues. V was clipped by 5 bases and J by 5 bases; unmatched bases: 12. The CDR3: CSARPLAVQDNEQFF. The CDR3, as DNA: TGCAGTGCTCGCCCCCTAGCGGTACAAGACAATGAGCAGTTCTTC.

J is TRBJ2-6 and V is TRBV29-1; D ambiguous. Deletions cut 7 bases from V and 4 bases from J, with 14 bases between. The germline V gene has CDR1 SQVTM and CDR2 ANQGSEA. There are 14 residues in the CDR3. The DNA of the CDR3 is TGCAGCGCAGAGTCGGGTGAAGGGGCCAACGTCCTGACTTTC. Translating gives CSAESGEGANVLTF.

The CDR3, as DNA: TGTGCCAGCAGTTACTCAGGGGCTGGAAACACCATATATTTT. This codes for CASSYSGAGNTIYF. The chain couples TRBV6-5 to TRBJ1-3; D is perhaps TRBD1 (5 bases). Trimming removed 0 bases at V and 2 bases at J, with 5 bases between. Germline V gene data show CDR1 as MNHEY and CDR2 as SVGAGI. CDR3 size: 14 residues.

This clonotype has at least ten counts. The chain recombines TRBV5-5 with TRBJ2-1; D unclear. The germline V gene has CDR1 SGHKS and CDR2 YYEKEE (reference sequence). Trimming cost V 0 bases and J 8 bases, with 9 bases left between them. The CDR3 spans 13 residues. CDR3 in DNA: TGTGCCAGCAGCTTGGGGTCGTTAGATGAGCAGTTCTTC. Translation: CASSLGSLDEQFF. The full variable domain, completed using reference TRBV5-5 and TRBJ2-1, is DAGVTQSPTHLIKTRGQQVTLRCSPISGHKSVSWYQQVLGQGPQFIFQYYEKEERGRGNFPDRFSARQFPNYSSELNVNALLLGDSALYLCASSLGSLDEQFFGPGTRLTVL.

This clonotype came up many times. This CDR3 is CSAESTGSSYEQYF. CDR3 coding DNA: TGCAGTGCCGAATCTACAGGAAGTTCCTACGAGCAGTACTTC. The chain uses TRBV20-1 and TRBJ2-7; TRBD1 is a possible D gene (5 bases). V was trimmed by 6 bases and J by 1 base, leaving 16 bases between them. Germline assignment: CDR1 DFQATT and CDR2 SNEGSKA (reference sequence). This CDR3 comprises 14 residues.

This clonotype appeared many times. This chain connects TRBV9 to TRBJ2-7; 8 bases are a match to TRBD2. CDR1 SGDLS and CDR2 YYNGEE come from the germline V gene. J was trimmed by 0 bases and V by 2 bases; bases with no gene match: 4. The CDR3 loop spans 15 amino acids. Here the CDR3 reads CASSVDGGVSYEQYF. CDR3 coding DNA: TGTGCCAGCAGCGTTGACGGGGGGGTCTCCTACGAGCAGTACTTC.